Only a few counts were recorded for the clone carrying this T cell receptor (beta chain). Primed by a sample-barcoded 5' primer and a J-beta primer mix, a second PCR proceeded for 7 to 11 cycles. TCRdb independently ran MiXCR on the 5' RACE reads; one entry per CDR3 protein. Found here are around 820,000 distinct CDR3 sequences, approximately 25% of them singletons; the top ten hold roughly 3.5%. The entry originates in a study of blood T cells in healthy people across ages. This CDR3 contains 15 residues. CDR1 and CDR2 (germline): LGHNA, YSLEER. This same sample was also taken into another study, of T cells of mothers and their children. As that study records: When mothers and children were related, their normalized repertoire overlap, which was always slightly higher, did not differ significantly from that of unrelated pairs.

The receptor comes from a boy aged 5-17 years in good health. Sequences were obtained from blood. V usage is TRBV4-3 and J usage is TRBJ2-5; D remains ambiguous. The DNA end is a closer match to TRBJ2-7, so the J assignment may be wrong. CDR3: CASSQVSNTAYEQYF. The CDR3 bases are TGCGCCAGCAGCCAAGTCTCTAACACTGCCTACGAGCAGTACTTC.